This TCR beta chain was sequenced in a study of blood T cell repertoires in COVID-19. Study overall: Samples taken during acute and convalescent COVID-19 were collected in the United States, Italy and Spain. From T cells, B-cell-depleted T cells, or PBMCs came the material, which was cDNA or gDNA.

Germline assignment: CDR1 LGHNA and CDR2 YSLEER. The CDR3 is 16 residues long. The germline V and J ends were trimmed by 0 bases and 4 bases, with 13 bases remaining between them. As processed by the authors: Scientists estimated how many nucleated cells there were by amplifying reference gene primers. Sequenced by immunoSEQ multiplex PCR; TCRdb stores in-frame clones only, minus some. Clone size and V and J calls were adopted from that table, with D and trimming inferred from the DNA. The sample includes roughly 250,000 clones, around 81% of them seen just once. The receptor's source is a woman aged 55-69 years with active or convalescent COVID-19. The gene calls are TRBV4-3 and TRBJ2-4; D is possibly TRBD1 (5 bases). Sequencing was performed on peripheral blood. The CDR3, as DNA: TGCGCCAGCAGCCAAGATTGGGGCAGGACAAAAAACATTCAGTACTTC. As protein: CASSQDWGRTKNIQYF.